This T cell receptor (beta chain) was sequenced during a study of T-cell reconstitution after alpha-beta-depleted transplantation in children. During its preparation, the TCRbeta library received unique molecular identifiers. TCRdb re-analysed the PCR reads in MiXCR, keeping a single row per CDR3 protein. The sample yields some 240,000 distinct CDR3 sequences, 9.7% seen once. This clonotype came up many times. This CDR3 comprises 13 residues. The ends were cut back, 6 bases at V and 1 base at J, with 9 bases in the middle. The material sequenced was PBMCs from the stem cell graft donor, taken from the stem cell graft. The sequence derives from a human donor who donated a stem cell graft to a child with SCID. The chain uses TRBV12-3 or TRBV12-4 and TRBJ1-1; a weak D match, TRBD1 (6 bases). This CDR3 is CASREQGNTEAFF. DNA for the CDR3: TGTGCCAGCAGAGAACAGGGGAACACTGAAGCTTTCTTT.